What follows is one TCR beta chain and its context. The target antigen is unknown. These data come from a study of Graves' ophthalmopathy and Graves' hyperthyroidism. Study-wide context: Being free of ophthalmopathy for 18 months of follow-up defined stable hyperthyroidism.

The study, taken as a whole, reports: The blood repertoire also included most expanded thyroid clonotypes above 0.001 frequency.

Beta-chain TCR CDR3 regions were amplified from RNA transcripts. The workflow started with a first-round RT-PCR run with HTBI primers and then moved on to a second-round multiplex PCR. TCRdb re-called the multiplex PCR reads through MiXCR, storing one row per CDR3 protein. The sample lists 500,000 to 600,000 distinct CDR3 sequences, less than 45% occurring once. Additional autoimmune diseases, uncontrolled infections, pregnancy or lactation disqualified patients. Diagnosis was based on clinical symptoms, serum thyroxine, TRAb, thyroid ultrasound and orbital computed tomography. This CDR3 is 15 amino acids long. J gave up 2 bases and V 6 bases, and 6 bases lay outside the gene matches. Germline CDR1 and CDR2: SGHVS and FQNEAQ.

The receptor comes from an adult man with Graves' hyperthyroidism. The chain recombines TRBV7-8 with TRBJ1-4, with 7 bases lining up with TRBD1. Sequencing input: peripheral blood or thyroid tissue (not recorded which). CDR3 sequence: CASRRGQRTNEKLFF. CDR3 sequence (DNA): TGTGCCAGCAGGAGGGGACAGAGGACTAATGAAAAACTGTTTTTT.